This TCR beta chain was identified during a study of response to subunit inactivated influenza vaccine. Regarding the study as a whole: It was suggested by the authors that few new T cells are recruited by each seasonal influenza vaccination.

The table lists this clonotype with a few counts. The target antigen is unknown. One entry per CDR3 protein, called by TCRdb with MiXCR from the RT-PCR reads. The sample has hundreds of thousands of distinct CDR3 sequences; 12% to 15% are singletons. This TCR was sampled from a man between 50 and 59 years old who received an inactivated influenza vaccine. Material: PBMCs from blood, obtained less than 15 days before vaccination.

CDR3 amino acids: CASSSGTGSGNTIYF. The CDR3, as DNA: TGTGCCAGCTCATCCGGGACAGGCTCTGGAAACACCATATATTTT. This chain connects TRBV18 to TRBJ1-3; 8 positions agree with TRBD1. This CDR3 has 15 amino acids. The trim removed 5 bases at V and 0 bases at J, leaving 3 bases unmatched. Germline CDR1 is KGHSH and CDR2 is LQKENI.